This TCR beta chain is from a study of cytomegalovirus exposure and HLA in healthy donors. About the study: Out of roughly 170 million T cells, an earlier analysis found over 90 million unique TCR beta sequences in total.

The PCR employed 60 Vbeta primers together with 13 Jbeta primers. Assay: immunoSEQ multiplex PCR; the TCRdb copy retains only in-frame clones and omits some. The data contain roughly 130,000 clones, roughly four fifths of them singletons. There are 19 residues in the CDR3. Germline assignment: CDR1 LGHNA and CDR2 YSLEER. V was pared by 0 bases and J by 3 bases, with 20 bases between. Turning to this clone: Its antigen remains unknown.

Regarding the study as a whole: The majority of CMV-associated TCR beta chains were reported as apparently HLA-restricted in a later analysis. Investigators reported 150 to 200 TCR beta chains as tied to cytomegalovirus.

The material sequenced was PBMCs. The clonotype originates from a woman between 35 and 50 years old in good health and CMV-seropositive. The chain employs TRBV4-3 and TRBJ1-4, with TRBD1 as a possible D gene (5 bases). The CDR3 DNA reads as TGCGCCAGCAGCCAAGACACCTACCCAGGGCGATCACCTAATGAAAAACTGTTTTTT. It yields the protein CASSQDTYPGRSPNEKLFF.